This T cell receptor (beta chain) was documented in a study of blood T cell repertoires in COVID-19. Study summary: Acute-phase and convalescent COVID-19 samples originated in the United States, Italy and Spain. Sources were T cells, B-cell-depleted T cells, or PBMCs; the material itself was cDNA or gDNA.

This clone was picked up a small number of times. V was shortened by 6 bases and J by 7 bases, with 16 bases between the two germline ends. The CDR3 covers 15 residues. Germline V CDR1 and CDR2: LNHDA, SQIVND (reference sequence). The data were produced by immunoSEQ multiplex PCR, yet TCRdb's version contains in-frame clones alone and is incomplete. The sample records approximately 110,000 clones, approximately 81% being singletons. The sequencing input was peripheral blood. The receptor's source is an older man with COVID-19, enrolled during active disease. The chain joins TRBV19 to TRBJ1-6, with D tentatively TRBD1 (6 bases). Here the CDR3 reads CASSPRGGINSPLHF. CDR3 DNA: TGTGCCAGTAGCCCGAGGGGGGGCATCAATTCACCCCTCCACTTT.